These T cell receptor beta chains were read from a single sample in a study of blood T cell repertoires in COVID-19. Profiled with immunoSEQ multiplex PCR; TCRdb holds only in-frame clones, not every one. The sample records more than 300,000 clones, roughly 88% being singletons. Sequencing was carried out using peripheral blood. The receptors originated from a woman aged 50 to 60 with acute or convalescent COVID-19. CDR3s include the opening cysteine and the closing phenylalanine or tryptophan. The D gene is left open where the match is weak. Where a row states a size, it is once, few, many or the class of an expanded clone; other rows omit it.

cdr3_nt: TGTGCCAGCAGTAAAGACAGGCAGAGGGAAAAACTGTTTTTT
cdr3_aa: CASSKDRQREKLFF
v_call: TRBV7-9
clone_size: .
j_call: TRBJ1-4
d_call: .

cdr3_nt: TGTGCCAGTAATCGAGTCGGGACAGGGCATGGGAATGAGCAGTTCTTC
cdr3_aa: CASNRVGTGHGNEQFF
v_call: TRBV19
clone_size: once
j_call: TRBJ2-1
d_call: TRBD1

cdr3_nt: TGTGCCTGGAGTGTACGGGCAGGGGGCTACGAGCAGTACTTC
cdr3_aa: CAWSVRAGGYEQYF
v_call: TRBV30
clone_size: .
j_call: TRBJ2-7
d_call: TRBD1

cdr3_nt: TGTGCAAGTCGCTTAGTCGAGGACTCAGATCAGCCCCAGCATTTT
cdr3_aa: CASRLVEDSDQPQHF
v_call: TRBV12-2
clone_size: .
j_call: TRBJ1-5
d_call: .

cdr3_nt: TGTGCCAGCAGAGGACAGGGGGCCGTAGTTCAGCCCCAGCATTTT
cdr3_aa: CASRGQGAVVQPQHF
v_call: TRBV7-4
clone_size: few
j_call: TRBJ1-5
d_call: TRBD1

cdr3_nt: TGTGCCTCCACGATCGCGGGCATACATGAAGCTTTCTTT
cdr3_aa: CASTIAGIHEAFF
v_call: TRBV30
clone_size: .
j_call: TRBJ1-1
d_call: .

cdr3_nt: TGTGCCAGTAGTATACTAGTTAGCCTCGATGAGCAGTTCTTC
cdr3_aa: CASSILVSLDEQFF
v_call: TRBV19
clone_size: once
j_call: TRBJ2-1
d_call: .

cdr3_nt: TGTGCCAGCAGCTCGTCACTAGCGGGAGTTTTCGGGGAGACCCAGTACTTC
cdr3_aa: CASSSSLAGVFGETQYF
v_call: TRBV7-8
clone_size: .
j_call: TRBJ2-5
d_call: TRBD2

cdr3_nt: TGTGCCATCACGGACAGGACATCATCCGCTGACGAGCAGTACTTC
cdr3_aa: CAITDRTSSADEQYF
v_call: TRBV10-3
clone_size: .
j_call: TRBJ2-7
d_call: TRBD1

cdr3_nt: TGTGCCAGCAGTTTTACAGGCAGCGGGTATGGCTACACCTTC
cdr3_aa: CASSFTGSGYGYTF
v_call: TRBV28
clone_size: .
j_call: TRBJ1-2
d_call: .

cdr3_nt: TGTGCCAGCAGTTCACCATTGGACAGGGGAGGTTCACCCCTCCACTTT
cdr3_aa: CASSSPLDRGGSPLHF
v_call: TRBV7-9
clone_size: few
j_call: TRBJ1-6
d_call: TRBD1

cdr3_nt: TGTGCCATCAGTGAGTCGACTAGCGTCAACACCGGGGAGCTGTTTTTT
cdr3_aa: CAISESTSVNTGELFF
v_call: TRBV10-3
clone_size: .
j_call: TRBJ2-2
d_call: TRBD2

cdr3_nt: TGCGCCAGCAGCCAGGGGAGCGGTGGGCTGGGGACCCAGTACTTC
cdr3_aa: CASSQGSGGLGTQYF
v_call: TRBV4-1
clone_size: once
j_call: TRBJ2-5
d_call: .

cdr3_nt: TGCGCCAGCAGCCACAGGTCCAGGGAAAAACTGTTTTTT
cdr3_aa: CASSHRSREKLFF
v_call: TRBV4-1
clone_size: .
j_call: TRBJ1-4
d_call: .

cdr3_nt: TGCAGTGCTAGTTCCGATGGAGGGCTAGCGGGCGGTGAGCAGTTCTTC
cdr3_aa: CSASSDGGLAGGEQFF
v_call: TRBV20-1
clone_size: .
j_call: TRBJ2-1
d_call: TRBD2

cdr3_nt: TGTGCCAGCAGCAACAGGACAGGTCACGAGCAGTACTTC
cdr3_aa: CASSNRTGHEQYF
v_call: TRBV7-6
clone_size: few
j_call: TRBJ2-7
d_call: TRBD1

cdr3_nt: TGTGCCAGCAGCTCCTCCGGAAGTGCGGGCACTGAAGCTTTCTTT
cdr3_aa: CASSSSGSAGTEAFF
v_call: TRBV7-3
clone_size: .
j_call: TRBJ1-1
d_call: .

cdr3_nt: TGTGCCAGCAGTACCCAACAGGGGGGCGCGGAGGGCTACACCTTC
cdr3_aa: CASSTQQGGAEGYTF
v_call: TRBV27
clone_size: .
j_call: TRBJ1-2
d_call: TRBD1

cdr3_nt: TGTGCCAGCAGCTTGCAGAGCAATCAGCCCCAGCATTTT
cdr3_aa: CASSLQSNQPQHF
v_call: TRBV5-5
clone_size: .
j_call: TRBJ1-5
d_call: .

cdr3_nt: TGTGCCAGCAGCGACAGCTACTCCGAAGAGACCCAGTACTTC
cdr3_aa: CASSDSYSEETQYF
v_call: TRBV27
clone_size: .
j_call: TRBJ2-5
d_call: .

cdr3_nt: TGTGCCAGCAGTAGTGAGGTGAACACTGAAGCTTTCTTT
cdr3_aa: CASSSEVNTEAFF
v_call: TRBV6-5
clone_size: .
j_call: TRBJ1-1
d_call: .

cdr3_nt: TGTGCCAGCTCACCAAGGGAGGCAGATACGCAGTATTTT
cdr3_aa: CASSPREADTQYF
v_call: TRBV18
clone_size: .
j_call: TRBJ2-3
d_call: .

cdr3_nt: TGCAGTGCTAGTTGGGGGGACCGCACAGATACGCAGTATTTT
cdr3_aa: CSASWGDRTDTQYF
v_call: TRBV20-1
clone_size: .
j_call: TRBJ2-3
d_call: .

cdr3_nt: TGTGCCAGCAGTTCCCCCCAGCGAACCTACGAGCAGTACTTC
cdr3_aa: CASSSPQRTYEQYF
v_call: TRBV28
clone_size: .
j_call: TRBJ2-7
d_call: .

cdr3_nt: TGTGCCAGTACGCACTCAAGCACAGATACGCAGTATTTT
cdr3_aa: CASTHSSTDTQYF
v_call: TRBV19
clone_size: .
j_call: TRBJ2-3
d_call: .

cdr3_nt: TGTGCCAGTAAAATCGGGAATCAGCCCCAGCATTTT
cdr3_aa: CASKIGNQPQHF
v_call: TRBV19
clone_size: .
j_call: TRBJ1-5
d_call: .

cdr3_nt: TGTGCCACCAGTGAAGGGAGCTCCTACGAGCAGTACTTC
cdr3_aa: CATSEGSSYEQYF
v_call: TRBV24-1
clone_size: .
j_call: TRBJ2-7
d_call: .

cdr3_nt: TGTGCCAGCAGTTGGCTAGCGGGAGGCTCCTACAATGAGCAGTTCTTC
cdr3_aa: CASSWLAGGSYNEQFF
v_call: TRBV27
clone_size: .
j_call: TRBJ2-1
d_call: TRBD2

cdr3_nt: TGTGCCAGCAGTTCCTTAGCGGGGCACATCGGCACAGATACGCAGTATTTT
cdr3_aa: CASSSLAGHIGTDTQYF
v_call: TRBV28
clone_size: .
j_call: TRBJ2-3
d_call: TRBD2

cdr3_nt: TGTGCCAGCAGCCAAGAAGTCTGGCTAGCGGGAGGGCTTCCCCCCAGCAGAACGCAGTATTTT
cdr3_aa: CASSQEVWLAGGLPPSRTQYF
v_call: TRBV3-1/TRBV3-2
clone_size: .
j_call: TRBJ2-3
d_call: TRBD2

cdr3_nt: TGTGCCAGTAGTCGTCAGTCCTGGACTAGCGGGAGAGGAGGGTGGAGAACCGGGGAGCTGTTTTTT
cdr3_aa: CASSRQSWTSGRGGWRTGELFF
v_call: TRBV19
clone_size: .
j_call: TRBJ2-2
d_call: TRBD2

cdr3_nt: TGTGCCTGGAGTACCGGGGGAACGAGTGAAAAACTGTTTTTT
cdr3_aa: CAWSTGGTSEKLFF
v_call: TRBV30
clone_size: .
j_call: TRBJ1-4
d_call: .

cdr3_nt: TGTGCCAGCAGCTATAACAGGGGTTCGGGGGCCAACGTCCTGACTTTC
cdr3_aa: CASSYNRGSGANVLTF
v_call: TRBV7-9
clone_size: .
j_call: TRBJ2-6
d_call: TRBD1

cdr3_nt: TGCGCCAGCAGCTTAGGTACAGGGGGTAGTGAGACCCAGTACTTC
cdr3_aa: CASSLGTGGSETQYF
v_call: TRBV5-1
clone_size: .
j_call: TRBJ2-5
d_call: TRBD1

cdr3_nt: TGTGCCACCAGCAGGGACTCCCACCGGGGGAATGAGCAGTTCTTC
cdr3_aa: CATSRDSHRGNEQFF
v_call: TRBV15
clone_size: .
j_call: TRBJ2-1
d_call: .

cdr3_nt: TGTGCCAGCAGAGGGGGGACAGGGGTCGGTGAAAAACTGTTTTTT
cdr3_aa: CASRGGTGVGEKLFF
v_call: TRBV2
clone_size: .
j_call: TRBJ1-4
d_call: TRBD1

cdr3_nt: TGTGCCAGCGGTCAGGGGGGTGGAAACACCATATATTTT
cdr3_aa: CASGQGGGNTIYF
v_call: TRBV25-1
clone_size: once
j_call: TRBJ1-3
d_call: TRBD1

cdr3_nt: TGTGCCAGCAGCAAGGGACTAGCGGGGGAGGGTACGCAGTATTTT
cdr3_aa: CASSKGLAGEGTQYF
v_call: TRBV7-3
clone_size: .
j_call: TRBJ2-3
d_call: TRBD2

cdr3_nt: TGTGCCAGCAATTTACCAACCCGAGTCCCGAATGAAAAACTGTTTTTT
cdr3_aa: CASNLPTRVPNEKLFF
v_call: TRBV28
clone_size: .
j_call: TRBJ1-4
d_call: .

cdr3_nt: TGTGCCACCAGTGAGAAAGGACAGATCGGCAACTATGGCTACACCTTC
cdr3_aa: CATSEKGQIGNYGYTF
v_call: TRBV24-1
clone_size: .
j_call: TRBJ1-2
d_call: .

cdr3_nt: TGTGCCAGCAGTGTACAGGGGGCTTCCTCTGGAAACACCATATATTTT
cdr3_aa: CASSVQGASSGNTIYF
v_call: TRBV2
clone_size: .
j_call: TRBJ1-3
d_call: TRBD1

cdr3_nt: TGTGCCAGCAGCCTAGGACAGTACACCGGGGAGCTGTTTTTT
cdr3_aa: CASSLGQYTGELFF
v_call: TRBV7-3
clone_size: .
j_call: TRBJ2-2
d_call: .

cdr3_nt: TGCGCCAGCACCCCGCTAGCAAGGGTAGTTGAGCAGTTCTTC
cdr3_aa: CASTPLARVVEQFF
v_call: TRBV5-1
clone_size: .
j_call: TRBJ2-1
d_call: .

cdr3_nt: TGTGCCAGCAGCTTTAATGTCAGGCCTGGGGCCAACGTCCTGACTTTC
cdr3_aa: CASSFNVRPGANVLTF
v_call: TRBV14
clone_size: .
j_call: TRBJ2-6
d_call: .

cdr3_nt: TGTGCCAGCACAAGACAGGTTTCGAACACCGGGGAGCTGTTTTTT
cdr3_aa: CASTRQVSNTGELFF
v_call: TRBV6-5
clone_size: .
j_call: TRBJ2-2
d_call: .

cdr3_nt: TGTGCCAGCAGTTCGTACCCGGGGACTGGCGAGCAGTACTTC
cdr3_aa: CASSSYPGTGEQYF
v_call: TRBV27
clone_size: .
j_call: TRBJ2-7
d_call: .

cdr3_nt: TGTGCCAGCAGCCTCAGCCGGGACAAAGAGTACTTC
cdr3_aa: CASSLSRDKEYF
v_call: TRBV28
clone_size: .
j_call: TRBJ2-7
d_call: .

cdr3_nt: TGCGCCAGCAGTTTAGGGGGAGCGAACACCGGGGAGCTGTTTTTT
cdr3_aa: CASSLGGANTGELFF
v_call: TRBV5-1
clone_size: few
j_call: TRBJ2-2
d_call: .

cdr3_nt: TGTGCCAGCTCACGGGGACAGGGGTACGAGCAGTACTTC
cdr3_aa: CASSRGQGYEQYF
v_call: TRBV18
clone_size: .
j_call: TRBJ2-7
d_call: TRBD1

cdr3_nt: TGTGCCAGCTCATCCTCCGGGACTAGCGGGAGAACCGGGGAGCTGTTTTTT
cdr3_aa: CASSSSGTSGRTGELFF
v_call: TRBV18
clone_size: .
j_call: TRBJ2-2
d_call: TRBD2

cdr3_nt: TGTGCCAGCAGCTTAGGGGGAGGGCGAGAGACCCAGTACTTC
cdr3_aa: CASSLGGGRETQYF
v_call: TRBV7-3
clone_size: .
j_call: TRBJ2-5
d_call: TRBD2

cdr3_nt: TGCGCCAGCAGGAGGGACAGAGATACCACTGCAACTAATGAAAAACTGTTTTTT
cdr3_aa: CASRRDRDTTATNEKLFF
v_call: TRBV10-1
clone_size: .
j_call: TRBJ1-4
d_call: TRBD1